These 2 T cell receptor beta chains came from one sample sequenced in a study of shared clonotypes between healthy human individuals. Terminally differentiated effector memory CD45RA+ cells were left out of the naive CD8 fraction, which was CD45RO-negative and positively selected for CCR7. Profiled with immunoSEQ multiplex PCR; TCRdb holds only in-frame clones, not every one. Of millions of clones in the sample, about 95% are singletons; the top ten hold roughly 1.1%. Sequences were obtained from naive CD8+ T cells sorted from blood. The receptors were sampled from a man younger than 35 in good health.

The V gene is TRBV10-1, the J gene TRBJ1-6, with D perhaps TRBD1 (5 bases). The V and J ends lost 0 bases and 9 bases respectively, with 9 bases between them. Germline V gene data show CDR1 as WNHNN and CDR2 as SYGVQD (reference sequence). This CDR3 contains 14 residues. In nucleotides, the CDR3 is TGCGCCAGCAGTGAGTCGACGGGGGGTTCACCCCTCCACTTT. Translating gives CASSESTGGSPLHF.

The J gene is TRBJ2-7, the V gene TRBV6-1; D is perhaps TRBD1 (5 bases). Germline V CDR1 and CDR2: MNHNS, SASEGT. CDR3 size: 12 residues. Deletions cut 7 bases from V and 3 bases from J, with 10 bases between. In DNA, the CDR3 is TGTGCCAGCACTAGGGGCAGCTACGAGCAGTACTTC. Translation gives CASTRGSYEQYF.